The TCR beta chain under discussion was sequenced for a study of T cells in Graves' hyperthyroidism and ophthalmopathy (dated by TCRdb to about 2019). About the investigation overall: Peripheral blood was sampled at the time of initial diagnosis, prior to any treatment. To identify distinguishing TCR V-J signatures, a discovery cohort of about a hundred patients was used, comprising 40 to 45 with Graves' ophthalmopathy and 57 with stable Graves' hyperthyroidism. An independent validation cohort of about 19 hyperthyroidism patients and over 15 patients who later progressed to ophthalmopathy tested prospective prediction of ophthalmopathy. The 100 discovery patients were divided at random into training and test sets in a 7:3 ratio. In addition, the study compared T-cell repertoires in thyroid tissue and in blood from five to seven Graves' hyperthyroidism patients. After blood sampling, hyperthyroidism patients were treated with methimazole at a starting dose of 30 mg daily, and ophthalmopathy patients were treated with high-dose intravenous methylprednisolone. The paper describes TCR Vbeta CDR3 sequencing of 135 peripheral blood samples, made up of 43 ophthalmopathy patients, around 73 hyperthyroidism patients and approximately 17 progressor patients. Results and caveats for the whole study, not just this receptor: No statistical method was used to fix the sample size in advance, and group allocation was not hidden from the investigators. In cross-validation, a model built on a 13 V-J signature told ophthalmopathy apart from stable hyperthyroidism with less than 90% sensitivity and around 83% specificity, and in testing the same model reached 80%/75%. In validation, the model predicted progression to ophthalmopathy a median of about 5.9 months before onset, with about 71% sensitivity and roughly 72% specificity. Most expanded thyroid clonotypes (frequency above 0.001) were also found in blood, which suggests that blood repertoires may mirror thyroid immune responses.

The germline V gene yields SGHNT for CDR1 and YENEEA for CDR2. CDR3 length: 15 amino acids, cysteine to phenylalanine. Kept here is only the CDR3 DNA, which spans 45 bases and is read in frame from base 1. At the junction V is shortened by 5 bases and J by 6 bases; bases outside the gene matches: 12. The TCR beta CDR3 regions were amplified from the RNA transcripts. The first round of RT-PCR for the TCR CDR3 was performed with the HTBI primer set and the Qiagen OneStep RT-PCR kit. A second multiplex PCR round built the libraries, followed by size selection and purification. Libraries were sequenced paired-end with 100 bp reads on an Illumina HiSeq2000. The study's processing was this. SOAPnuke was used to process the raw data, throwing out any read that contained adapters or uncalled bases, had a mean Phred below 15, or lacked an exact constant-primer or identifier match. High-quality paired reads were merged with COPE v1.2.5, and unique nucleotide sequences were defined as clonotypes. MiTCR v1.1 was used to align clonotypes to the IMGT TRBV, TRBD and TRBJ reference segments. The analysis was restricted to V-J combinations with a frequency above 0.0001, which together covered 99.2% of the repertoires. A TCS score was defined as the ratio between F50 (clonal expansion) and ExV (chaos), using BLOSUM62-based TCRdist between CDR3 peptides within each V-J. Welch's t-statistics and random forest reduced around 550 V-J features to some 14, which were used in a naive Bayes classifier (R e1071). TCRdb passed the public sequencing reads through fastp at Q25 and MiXCR, retaining productive beta sequences. All rows with the same CDR3 protein become a single entry with the most common DNA and genes. TCRdb's processing, not the authors', yielded these V and J calls. The sample data list around 480,000 distinct CDR3 sequences, and approximately 14% of these were observed just once. The ten top clones hold 15% to 20% of the sample.

Stable Graves' hyperthyroidism was defined as no progression to ophthalmopathy during 18 months of follow-up. Hyperthyroidism patients were newly diagnosed, with disease duration under 2 months, and aged 18 to 65 years. Patients with uncontrolled infections, other autoimmune diseases, pregnancy or lactation were excluded. Diagnoses were established on the basis of clinical symptoms, serum thyroxine and TRAb, thyroid ultrasound, and orbital computed tomography. PBMCs were separated from under 12 ml of fresh peripheral blood using Ficoll-Paque density gradient centrifugation. Total RNA was extracted with Trizol reagent, and quality was checked on an Agilent 2100 Bioanalyzer. Details on this clonotype: Its antigen remains unidentified. No base qualities exist here, and no much larger clone lies one base off it.

The chain is made from TRBV11-3 and TRBJ1-1; 7 middle bases align to TRBD1. This TCR derives from a woman aged 18-29 years with Graves' hyperthyroidism. Sequenced sample: blood. This receptor carries the CDR3 CASSPYRQGIAEAFF. In nucleotides, the sequence is TGTGCCAGCAGCCCGTACCGACAGGGAATAGCTGAAGCTTTCTTT.